Following are 20 T cell receptor beta chains from one sample sequenced in a study of monozygotic twins with inflammatory bowel disease. TCRdb re-analyzed the 5' RACE reads; it lists each CDR3 protein once, without DNA. Its listing shows more than 350,000 distinct CDR3 sequences. Sequencing input: blood. The receptors were gathered from a human donor with ulcerative colitis or Crohn's disease, or a healthy co-twin of an affected twin (not recorded which).

This CDR3 is CASSPPGPKRSLEQYF. The rearrangement joins TRBV18 to TRBJ2-7. The CDR3 contains 16 residues. Germline-derived CDR1 and CDR2 are KGHSH and LQKENI.

This chain connects TRBV2 to TRBJ2-2; TCRdb's D call, TRBD1, is unchecked because there is no DNA. CDR3 length equals 13 residues. Per the germline V gene, CDR1 is SNHLY and CDR2 is FYNNEI. CDR3 region: CATRTVASGELFF.

This chain links TRBV5-5 with TRBJ2-1; with no DNA, the TCRdb D assignment of TRBD2 cannot be verified. This CDR3 contains 14 residues. In germline, CDR1 is SGHKS, CDR2 YYEKEE (reference sequence). The CDR3 sequence is CASSLELAIHEQFF.

The chain couples TRBV7-2 to TRBJ2-1; without DNA, the TCRdb call of TRBD1 cannot be checked. Germline CDR1 is SGHTA and CDR2 is FQGNSA. This CDR3 is 14 amino acids long. The CDR3 spells CASSLRGYVNEQFF.

The chain couples TRBV5-1 to TRBJ2-1; TCRdb calls TRBD1, which cannot be checked without DNA. CDR1 and CDR2 from the germline V gene are SGHRS and YFSETQ. The CDR3 totals 16 residues. The CDR3 reads CASSLQGSDLDNEQFF.

The V gene is TRBV12-3 or TRBV12-4, the J gene TRBJ1-3. This CDR3 has 14 residues. CDR3 residues: CASSYQGSGNTIYF.

The V gene is TRBV11-2, the J gene TRBJ2-3; TCRdb reports TRBD2, a call that lacks DNA to check it against. The CDR3 loop spans 18 amino acids. Per the germline V gene, CDR1 is SGHAT and CDR2 is FQNNGV. CDR3 loop: CASSPGTSGGRLTDTQYF.

The genes are TRBV29-1 and TRBJ2-1; TCRdb's D call, TRBD1, is unchecked because there is no DNA. This CDR3 has 15 residues. Germline loops: CDR1 SQVTM, CDR2 ANQGSEA. Here the CDR3 reads CSVDRSRGGYSEQFF.

The chain combines TRBV10-3 with TRBJ2-1. Germline-derived CDR1 and CDR2 are ENHRY and SYGVKD. CDR3 length: 17 residues. CDR3 amino acids: CAISEVWTSSSYNEQFF.

The chain employs TRBV5-1 and TRBJ2-3; absent DNA, TCRdb's TRBD1 call cannot be checked. Germline loops: CDR1 SGHRS, CDR2 YFSETQ. The CDR3 spans 15 residues. CDR3 in amino acids: CASSFTGGYRDTQYF.

This chain links TRBV29-1 with TRBJ2-2; the D gene TCRdb calls, TRBD2, cannot be checked with no DNA. Germline values: CDR1 SQVTM, CDR2 ANQGSEA. The length of the CDR3 is 17 residues. Here the CDR3 reads CSVEEAGLAGATGELFF.

The chain carries TRBV20-1 and TRBJ2-3. CDR1 and CDR2 (germline): DFQATT, SNEGSKA (reference sequence). The CDR3 covers 14 residues. CDR3: CSASRGVGTDTQYF.

This rearrangement joins TRBV12-3 or TRBV12-4 to TRBJ2-1; TCRdb gives TRBD2 as the D gene, but with no DNA this cannot be confirmed. The CDR3 has 15 amino acids. CDR3 protein: CASSFLAGGLNEQFF.

V usage is TRBV20-1 and J usage is TRBJ2-1; TCRdb's D call of TRBD2 is untestable without DNA. CDR3 length equals 15 residues. Germline V lookup: CDR1 DFQATT, CDR2 SNEGSKA (reference sequence). This chain's CDR3 is CSARRLAGGVNEQFF.

V is TRBV19 and J is TRBJ2-7; the TCRdb call, TRBD1, lacks DNA for checking. CDR1 and CDR2 (germline): LNHDA, SQIVND (reference sequence). CDR3 length: 13 amino acids. This CDR3 reads CASSGDGTYEQYF.

This chain uses TRBV29-1 with TRBJ1-5; the TCRdb call, TRBD1, lacks DNA for checking. From germline, CDR1 is SQVTM and CDR2 ANQGSEA. CDR3 length: 14 amino acids. The CDR3 loop is CSVRGTGVNQPQHF.

The chain links TRBV20-1 to TRBJ1-1; the TCRdb D gene call, TRBD1, has no DNA to confirm it. This CDR3 is 11 amino acids long. Germline-derived CDR1 and CDR2 are DFQATT and SNEGSKA (reference sequence). CDR3 residues: CSAIGGTEAFF.

The gene calls are TRBV20-1 and TRBJ2-1; as DNA is missing, the TRBD2 call by TCRdb cannot be tested. The CDR3 runs to 17 residues. Germline lookup yields CDR1 DFQATT and CDR2 SNEGSKA (reference sequence). The CDR3 sequence is CSARGLTSGFGYNEQFF.

This chain joins TRBV7-3 and TRBJ2-1; TCRdb picks TRBD1, but there is no DNA to check that call. The CDR3 length is 16 residues. The germline V gene encodes CDR1 SGHTA and CDR2 FQGTGA. The CDR3 sequence is CASSFGEQGAGNEQFF.

The rearrangement uses TRBV15 and TRBJ1-5. Per the germline V gene, CDR1 is LNHNV and CDR2 is YYDKDF (reference sequence). The CDR3 is 14 residues long. The CDR3 is CATSRDRGNQPQHF.